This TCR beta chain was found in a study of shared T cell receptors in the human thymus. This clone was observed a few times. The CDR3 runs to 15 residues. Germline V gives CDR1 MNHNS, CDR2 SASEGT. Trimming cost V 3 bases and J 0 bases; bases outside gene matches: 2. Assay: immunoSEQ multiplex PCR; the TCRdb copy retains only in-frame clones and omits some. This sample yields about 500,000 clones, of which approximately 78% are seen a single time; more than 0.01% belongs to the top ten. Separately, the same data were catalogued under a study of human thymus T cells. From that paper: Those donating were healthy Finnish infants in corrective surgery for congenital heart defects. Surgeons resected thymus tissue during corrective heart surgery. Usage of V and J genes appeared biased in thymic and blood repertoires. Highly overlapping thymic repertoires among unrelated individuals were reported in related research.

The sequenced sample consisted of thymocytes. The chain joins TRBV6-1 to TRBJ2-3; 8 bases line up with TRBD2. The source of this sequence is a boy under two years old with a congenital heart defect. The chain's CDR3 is CASSDLAGSTDTQYF. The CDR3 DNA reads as TGTGCCAGCAGTGACCTAGCGGGCAGCACAGATACGCAGTATTTT.